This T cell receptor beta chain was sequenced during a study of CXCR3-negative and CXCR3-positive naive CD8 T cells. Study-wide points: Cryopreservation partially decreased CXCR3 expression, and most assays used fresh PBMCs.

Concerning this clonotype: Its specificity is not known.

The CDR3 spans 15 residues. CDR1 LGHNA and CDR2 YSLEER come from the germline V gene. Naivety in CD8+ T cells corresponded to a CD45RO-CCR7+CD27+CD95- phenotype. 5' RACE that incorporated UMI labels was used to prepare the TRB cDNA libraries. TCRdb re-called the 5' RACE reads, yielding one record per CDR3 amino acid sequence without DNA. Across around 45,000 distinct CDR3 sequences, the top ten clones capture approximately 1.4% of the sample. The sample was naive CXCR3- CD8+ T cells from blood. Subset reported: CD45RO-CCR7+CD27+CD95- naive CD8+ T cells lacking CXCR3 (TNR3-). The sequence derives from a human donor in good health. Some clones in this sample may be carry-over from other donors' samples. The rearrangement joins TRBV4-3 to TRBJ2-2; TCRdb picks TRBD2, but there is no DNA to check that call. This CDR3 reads CASRRDLAGVGELFF.